This entry features one T cell receptor beta chain sequence. Its antigen remains unknown. The data were taken from a study of spatial heterogeneity in lung cancer. The wider study: Available PBMC from follow-up, collected a median of roughly 2 years after resection, underwent sequencing. Within raw reads, each unique TCR and UMI combination appeared on average more than ten times.

The study's findings and limits: Ubiquitous expanded tumor TCRs were seen in blood more at resection than at follow-up.

Stated time point: blood at routine non-recurrence follow-up after resection. With V trimmed by 3 bases and J by 4 bases, 7 bases remained unmatched. The CDR3 is 16 amino acids. Germline values: CDR1 MNHNS, CDR2 SASEGT. In the library, each TCR cDNA molecule bore its own unique molecular identifier. TCRdb processed the 5' RACE reads anew with MiXCR; each CDR3 protein has one entry. The sample lists over 95,000 distinct CDR3 sequences; about a tenth were seen once. This sequence originates from a female donor with early-stage non-small cell lung cancer. The chain links TRBV6-1 to TRBJ2-7; TRBD2 matches at 12 bases. The sequencing here drew on PBMCs, taken at follow-up. CDR3 nucleotide sequence: TGTGCCAGCAGTGACCTTGGACTAGCGGGAAGGTACGAGCAGTACTTC. Protein: CASSDLGLAGRYEQYF.